The clone carrying this T cell receptor beta chain was counted only a few times. Germline loops: CDR1 SGDLS, CDR2 YYNGEE. The V end lost 2 bases, the J end lost 0 bases, and 9 bases lay between the germline ends. This CDR3 has 14 residues. The data originate from a study of blood T cell repertoires in COVID-19. The wider study: Spain, Italy and the United States supplied samples that represented acute and convalescent COVID-19.

As handled by the study authors: Scientists estimated how many nucleated cells there were by amplifying reference gene primers. The repertoire was sequenced with immunoSEQ multiplex PCR; TCRdb's copy has only in-frame clones and lacks some. The D gene and trimming were derived from the DNA, and the V and J assignments and clone size from that table. The data contain 100,000 or so clones, more than 75% of them singletons. The sequenced sample was peripheral blood. The chain couples TRBV9 to TRBJ2-7, with D unclear. The sequence came from a man older than 75 with acute or convalescent COVID-19. This chain's CDR3 is CASSVRDNSYEQYF. Written as DNA, the CDR3 is TGTGCCAGCAGCGTGCGTGACAACTCCTACGAGCAGTACTTC. Based on the CDR3 plus reference TRBV9 and TRBJ2-7, the full variable domain is DSGVTQTPKHLITATGQRVTLRCSPRSGDLSVYWYQQSLDQGLQFLIQYYNGEERAKGNILERFSAQQFPDLHSELNLSSLELGDSALYFCASSVRDNSYEQYFGPGTRLTVT.